Each of the 19 T cell receptor beta chains below was sequenced from the same sample in a study of cytomegalovirus exposure and HLA in healthy donors. Repertoires were generated with immunoSEQ multiplex PCR, while TCRdb's copy carries only in-frame clones and drops some. Of tens of thousands of clones in the sample, approximately 81% were seen once. The sample was PBMCs. The receptors shown here come from a woman under 30 in good health and CMV-seropositive.

The chain employs TRBV11-2 and TRBJ1-4; 9 bases fit TRBD1. Germline trimming cut 5 bases from V and 12 bases from J; bases unmatched to any gene: 7. This CDR3 is built from 13 residues. Germline CDR1 reads SGHAT; CDR2 reads FQNNGV. Here the CDR3 DNA reads TGTGCCAGCAGCGCTGGACAGGGGCTGGAACTGTTTTTT. Its protein is CASSAGQGLELFF.

This clone turned up a few times. The chain couples TRBV7-2 to TRBJ1-2; 11 positions match TRBD1. The CDR3 totals 14 residues. Germline values: CDR1 SGHTA, CDR2 FQGNSA. V shed 5 bases, J shed 7 bases, and the junction held 6 bases outside the gene matches. CDR3 sequence: CASSLGQGAGGYTF. The CDR3 DNA sequence: TGTGCCAGCAGCCTCGGACAGGGGGCTGGTGGCTACACCTTC.

The V gene is TRBV6-1, the J gene TRBJ1-2; 12 bases fit TRBD1. Trimming removed 2 bases from V and 7 bases from J; junction bases left unmatched: 8. This CDR3 is built from 16 residues. Germline assignment: CDR1 MNHNS and CDR2 SASEGT. In nucleotides, the CDR3 is TGTGCCAGCAGTGAACGAGGGGGACAGGGGGCGTCTGGCTACACCTTC. Its translation: CASSERGGQGASGYTF.

The rearrangement joins TRBV4-3 to TRBJ1-2; possibly TRBD1 for D (6 bases). The CDR3 is 12 amino acids. V was cut by 4 bases and J by 3 bases, with 6 bases left in between. Germline loops: CDR1 LGHNA, CDR2 YSLEER. The DNA of the CDR3 is TGCGCCAGCAGCCGACAGGACTATGGCTACACCTTC. It is translated as CASSRQDYGYTF.

V usage is TRBV7-2 and J usage is TRBJ1-6, with a possible D match to TRBD1 (5 bases). The germline gives CDR1 SGHTA, CDR2 FQGNSA. Between the trimmed V and J ends, which lost 5 bases and 5 bases, there was a span of 16 bases. The CDR3 is made up of 16 amino acids. For the CDR3, the DNA is TGTGCCAGCAGCCCGTGGTTTACAGGCGATAATTCACCCCTCCACTTT. Protein: CASSPWFTGDNSPLHF.

A word on this clone: This specimen includes other DNA sequences encoding the same CDR3. V is TRBV7-9 and J is TRBJ2-7, with D possibly TRBD1 on 6 matching bases. Trimming pared 4 bases from V and 0 bases from J, leaving 10 bases between. Germline CDR1 and CDR2: SEHNR and FQNEAQ (reference sequence). This CDR3 spans 14 amino acids. The CDR3 nucleotides read TGTGCCAGCAGCTCGGACAGCTTCTCCTACGAGCAGTACTTC. Its translation: CASSSDSFSYEQYF.

The chain combines TRBV28 with TRBJ1-1; D may be TRBD1 (6 bases). The CDR3 is 13 amino acids. The V end was cut by 2 bases, the J end by 13 bases, with 17 bases between. CDR1 MDHEN and CDR2 SYDVKM come from the germline V gene. The CDR3 region is CASSLIRQGRVFF. CDR3 DNA: TGTGCCAGCAGTTTAATAAGGCAGGGGAGGGTTTTCTTT. Full variable domain (remainder filled in from reference TRBV28 and TRBJ1-1): DVKVTQSSRYLVKRTGEKVFLECVQDMDHENMFWYRQDPGLGLRLIYFSYDVKMKEKGDIPEGYSVSREKKERFSLILESASTNQTSMYLCASSLIRQGRVFFGQGTRLTVV.

The genes are TRBV19 and TRBJ1-4; perhaps TRBD1 as D (5 bases). CDR1 is LNHDA, CDR2 SQIVND, per germline (reference sequence). The CDR3 is made up of 15 amino acids. Trimming left V 7 bases short and J 7 bases short, with 19 bases between. The CDR3 spells CASTNPGQRSEKLFF. As DNA, the CDR3 is TGTGCCAGTACTAACCCAGGACAAAGGAGTGAAAAACTGTTTTTT.

This clone was observed a few times. This chain uses TRBV2 with TRBJ1-6; possibly TRBD1 for D (6 bases). This CDR3 spans 15 amino acids. Trimming removed 7 bases from V and 8 bases from J, with 18 bases in between. Germline V gives CDR1 SNHLY, CDR2 FYNNEI. This CDR3 reads CASIYETGTDSPLHF. As DNA, the CDR3 is TGTGCCAGCATTTACGAAACAGGGACGGATTCACCCCTCCACTTT.

The rearrangement uses TRBV9 and TRBJ2-3, with D possibly being TRBD1 (5 bases). Germline CDR1 reads SGDLS; CDR2 reads YYNGEE. The CDR3 length is 11 residues. V was clipped by 3 bases and J by 8 bases, with 7 bases between them. The DNA of the CDR3 is TGTGCCAGCAGCGCGCAGGGTACGCAGTATTTT. It translates to CASSAQGTQYF.

The chain combines TRBV7-6 with TRBJ2-7; the match to TRBD1 covers 8 bases. The CDR3 is 17 amino acids. Germline assignment: CDR1 SGHVS and CDR2 FNYEAQ. The junction had 8 bases not matched to a gene; V was cut back by 0 bases and J by 1 base. CDR3 bases: TGTGCCAGCAGCTTAGCAGGAGGGTGGACAGGGTCCTACGAGCAGTACTTC. Encoded protein: CASSLAGGWTGSYEQYF. Variable domain in full (rest from reference TRBV7-6 and TRBJ2-7): GAGVSQSPRYKVTKRGQDVALRCDPISGHVSLYWYRQALGQGPEFLTYFNYEAQQDKSGLPNDRFSAERPEGSISTLTIQRTEQRDSAMYRCASSLAGGWTGSYEQYFGPGTRLTVT.

The chain is built from TRBV18 and TRBJ1-6; TRBD1 is a possible D gene (5 bases). The CDR3 extends over 15 amino acids. The V end lost 0 bases, the J end lost 7 bases, and 10 bases lay between the germline ends. Germline loops: CDR1 KGHSH, CDR2 LQKENI. The chain's CDR3 is CASSPPGGGNSPLHF. CDR3 nucleotides: TGTGCCAGCTCACCACCGGGCGGGGGAAATTCACCCCTCCACTTT.

The chain links TRBV7-8 to TRBJ1-1; 10 bases align to TRBD1. This CDR3 has 17 residues. Germline loops: CDR1 SGHVS, CDR2 FQNEAQ. V gave up 5 bases and J gave up 0 bases; unmatched junction bases: 9. The CDR3 nucleotides are TGTGCCAGCAGCGTCGGACAGGGGGGCAACATGAACACTGAAGCTTTCTTT. Protein: CASSVGQGGNMNTEAFF.

J is TRBJ2-3 and V is TRBV10-1; the match to TRBD2 covers 7 bases. This CDR3 spans 16 amino acids. J was trimmed by 1 base and V by 5 bases; bases with no gene match: 9. Germline loops: CDR1 WNHNN, CDR2 SYGVQD (reference sequence). CDR3 loop: CASSPTMGGGTDTQYF. CDR3 DNA sequence: TGCGCCAGCAGTCCAACTATGGGGGGGGGCACAGATACGCAGTATTTT.

This clone was seen a few times. This sequence joins TRBV30 and TRBJ1-2; 7 bases agree with TRBD1. Germline V gene sequence: CDR1 GTSNPN, CDR2 SVGIG (reference sequence). The J segment lost 6 bases and the V segment lost 7 bases, leaving 11 bases of the junction unmatched. The CDR3 spans 13 residues. Here the CDR3 reads CASLPGTENGYTF. In nucleotides, the CDR3 is TGTGCCTCTTTACCCGGGACAGAAAATGGCTACACCTTC.

The V gene is TRBV14, the J gene TRBJ1-6, with D possibly being TRBD1 (6 bases). The CDR3 length is 16 residues. Germline V gene lookup returns CDR1 SGHDN and CDR2 FVKESK. Deletions cut 3 bases from V and 3 bases from J, with 12 bases between. In DNA form, the CDR3 reads TGTGCCAGCAGCCAGATACAGGGAAACTATAATTCACCCCTCCACTTT. Its translation is CASSQIQGNYNSPLHF.

J is TRBJ1-1 and V is TRBV4-1; no clear D gene. Trimming removed 4 bases from V and 5 bases from J, with 11 bases in between. The CDR3 sequence is 13 residues long. The V gene's germline CDR1 is MGHRA and CDR2 YSYEKL. In DNA form, the CDR3 reads TGCGCCAGCAGCCGTCGACGGGAAACTGAAGCTTTCTTT. As protein: CASSRRRETEAFF.

This chain joins TRBV30 and TRBJ1-1; D is unclear. Trimming removed 4 bases from V and 0 bases from J, with 9 bases in between. CDR3 length: 13 amino acids. Germline lookup yields CDR1 GTSNPN and CDR2 SVGIG (reference sequence). The DNA of the CDR3 is TGTGCCTGGATTCGTACAGTGAACACTGAAGCTTTCTTT. As protein: CAWIRTVNTEAFF.

J is TRBJ1-2 and V is TRBV2, with D possibly TRBD1 on 5 matching bases. In germline, CDR1 is SNHLY, CDR2 FYNNEI. The CDR3 contains 14 residues. The ends were cut back, 2 bases at V and 6 bases at J, with 13 bases in the middle. The CDR3 sequence is CASSEFGREDGYTF. Written as DNA, the CDR3 is TGTGCCAGCAGTGAATTCGGCAGGGAGGATGGCTACACCTTC.